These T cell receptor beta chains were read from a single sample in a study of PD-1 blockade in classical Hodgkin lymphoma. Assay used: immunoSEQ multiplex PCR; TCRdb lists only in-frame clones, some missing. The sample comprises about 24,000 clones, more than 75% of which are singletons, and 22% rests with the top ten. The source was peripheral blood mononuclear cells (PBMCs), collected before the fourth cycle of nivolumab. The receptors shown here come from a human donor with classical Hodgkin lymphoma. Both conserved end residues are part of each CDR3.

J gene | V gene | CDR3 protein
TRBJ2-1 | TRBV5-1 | CASSLIGRQFF
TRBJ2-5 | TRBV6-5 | CASSSLAGAQYF
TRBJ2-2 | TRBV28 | CASSLNTGELFF
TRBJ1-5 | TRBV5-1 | CASSAGTGSNQPQHF
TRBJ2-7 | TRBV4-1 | CASSHIRTGRSDEQYF
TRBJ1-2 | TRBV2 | CASSARYGYTF
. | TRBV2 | CASSGGTYKAYEQYF
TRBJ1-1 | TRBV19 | CASSMGRALNKAFF
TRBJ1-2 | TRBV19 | CASSLRNYGYTF
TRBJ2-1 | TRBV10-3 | CAIRPGLAGYNEQFF
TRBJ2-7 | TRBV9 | CASSPGYEQYF
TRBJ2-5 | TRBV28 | CASIEGQGVGTQYF
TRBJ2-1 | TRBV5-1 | CASSLGPSGKQFF
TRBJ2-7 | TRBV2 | CASSQRQGHEQYF
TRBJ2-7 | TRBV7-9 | CASSRNPRDSLREQYF
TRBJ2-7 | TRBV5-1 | CASSQTSGRESSGQYF
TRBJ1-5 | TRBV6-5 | CASKGEGAQPQHF
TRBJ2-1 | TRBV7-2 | CASSKRGDYNEQFF
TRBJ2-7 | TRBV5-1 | CASSLTSGSIYEQYF
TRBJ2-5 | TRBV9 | CASSVRPVQETQYF
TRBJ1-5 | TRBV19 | CASSPLGADNQPQHF
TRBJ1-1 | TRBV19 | CATTWGRANTEAFF
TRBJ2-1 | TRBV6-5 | CASSSLAGDEQFF
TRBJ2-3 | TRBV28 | CASSPGGLQTDTQYF
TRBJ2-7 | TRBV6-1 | CASSARQAYEQYF
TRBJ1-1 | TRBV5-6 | CASSPTFNRSVNTEAFF
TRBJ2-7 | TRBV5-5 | CASSPMTSSYEQYF
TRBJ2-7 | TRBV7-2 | CASSLTSGGLEQYF
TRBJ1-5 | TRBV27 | CASSFADRADQPQHF
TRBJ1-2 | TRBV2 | CASLQKAGQRDYTF
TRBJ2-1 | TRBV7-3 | CASSLGRRGGPYNEQFF
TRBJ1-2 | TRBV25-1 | CANPRQGSGYGYTF
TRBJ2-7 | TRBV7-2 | CASSSPGTLSYEQYF
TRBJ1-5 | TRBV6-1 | CASSEIGSNQPQHF
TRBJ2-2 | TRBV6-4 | CGLPGWGTGELFF
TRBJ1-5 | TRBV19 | CASTGTGSRSQHF
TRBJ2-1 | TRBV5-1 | CASSPTGTGYNEQFF
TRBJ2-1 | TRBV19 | CASSVPRAAEQFF
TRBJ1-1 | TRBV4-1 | CASSFWGGNTEAFF
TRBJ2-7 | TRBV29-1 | CSVLQGAANEQYF
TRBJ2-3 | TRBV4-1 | CASSQDRANTDTQYF
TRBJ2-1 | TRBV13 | CASSFSGTGYNEQFF
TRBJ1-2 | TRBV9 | CASSVGTGNYGYTF
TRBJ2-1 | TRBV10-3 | CAISEGKGLAVNEQFF
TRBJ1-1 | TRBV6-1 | CASSERGGIGEAFF
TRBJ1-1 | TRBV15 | CATSRGPELGEAFF
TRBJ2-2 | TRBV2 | CASNDGRGTGELFF